The following is a TCR beta chain sequence with its context. This specimen belongs to a study of cytomegalovirus exposure and HLA in healthy donors. The PCR contained 60 Vbeta and 13 Jbeta primers. Only in-frame clones appear in the TCRdb table, and some are missing; sequencing was by immunoSEQ multiplex PCR. The table for this sample gives roughly 190,000 clones. The CDR3 has 16 amino acids. CDR1 and CDR2 from the germline V gene are MGHRA and YSYEKL. With V trimmed by 2 bases and J by 4 bases, 8 bases remained unmatched. This sequence originates from a man aged 25-40 years in good health and CMV-seronegative. Sequencing was done on a sample of PBMCs. The chain couples TRBV4-1 to TRBJ1-2; 9 bases map to TRBD1. This chain's CDR3 is CASSQQSQGAFYGYTF. DNA for the CDR3: TGCGCCAGCAGCCAACAATCACAGGGGGCTTTCTATGGCTACACCTTC.